This paragraph covers one T cell receptor beta chain sequence. Its target is not known. The sample belongs to a study of naive and memory T cell subsets. Study observations and caveats: Over 95% of naive TCR sequences appeared only once after error correction, unlike memory subsets.

Cells stained for CD3, CD4, CD8, CD45RA and CD27 were sorted into four subsets. The beta constant-region primer was an equimolar mix of two oligonucleotides covering TRBC1 and TRBC2. Four rounds of PCR amplified the ligated cDNA using nested alpha and beta constant-region primers plus SP2. Ligation attached a single-stranded oligonucleotide with a 12-nucleotide UMI and the SP2 primer to the cDNA 3' end. From the UMI-ligation and nested PCR reads, TCRdb called clonotypes with MiXCR, one entry per CDR3 protein. The profile shows approximately 31,000 distinct CDR3 sequences, roughly 20% of them singletons. The germline V and J ends were trimmed by 0 bases and 3 bases, with 12 bases remaining between them. CDR1 DFQATT and CDR2 SNEGSKA come from the germline V gene (reference sequence). The CDR3 consists of 14 residues.

The origin of this receptor is a human donor in good health. The J gene is TRBJ2-7, the V gene TRBV20-1; D ambiguous. Sequenced: effector memory CD4+ T cells from blood. Subset reported: effector memory, CD45RA- CD27-. CDR3 sequence: CSARDIGGDYEQYF. The CDR3 nucleotides read TGCAGTGCTAGAGATATCGGCGGAGACTACGAGCAGTACTTC.